The 26 T cell receptor beta chains below come from one sample, sequenced in a study of response to subunit inactivated influenza vaccine. TCRdb processed the RT-PCR reads anew with MiXCR; each CDR3 protein has one entry. The data hold more than 550,000 distinct CDR3 sequences, with 12% observed a single time. Here the sequenced sample was PBMCs from blood, taken on the day of vaccination. These receptors originate from a man aged 50-59 years who received an inactivated influenza vaccine.

This clonotype was seen more than once but under ten times. The V call is TRBV4-3, the J call TRBJ2-3, with 11 bases identical to TRBD2. Looked up from germline, CDR1 is LGHNA and CDR2 is YSLEER. V gave up 2 bases and J gave up 5 bases; unmatched junction bases: 9. The CDR3 is 17 amino acids. The CDR3 loop reads CASSQHSGRAGLDTQYF. DNA of the CDR3: TGCGCCAGCAGCCAACATAGCGGGAGGGCCGGGTTAGATACGCAGTATTTT.

The genes are TRBV12-3 or TRBV12-4 and TRBJ2-1, with 12 bases matching TRBD2. The CDR3 has 16 residues. V lost 7 bases, J lost 2 bases, and 6 bases stayed unmatched. This chain's CDR3 is CASTRTSGATYNEQFF. The CDR3 DNA follows: TGTGCCAGCACCAGGACTAGCGGGGCAACCTACAATGAGCAGTTCTTC.

This clonotype has a count of ten or more. The chain recombines TRBV5-6 with TRBJ1-5; tentative D call: TRBD1 (6 bases). This CDR3 region has 13 residues. V dropped 2 bases and J dropped 6 bases, with 9 bases sitting between them. Germline CDR1 is SGHDT and CDR2 is YYEEEE. The CDR3 sequence is CASSLQGGQPQHF. Written as DNA, the CDR3 is TGTGCCAGCAGCTTACAGGGCGGTCAGCCCCAGCATTTT.

This chain links TRBV27 with TRBJ2-3; 12 positions match TRBD1. The J segment lost 4 bases and the V segment lost 4 bases, leaving 9 bases of the junction unmatched. CDR1 and CDR2 from the germline V gene are MNHEY and SMNVEV (reference sequence). The CDR3 has 17 amino acids. The CDR3 region has the DNA TGTGCCAGCAGTTACGTCCGGGACAGGGGGCTTGCAGATACGCAGTATTTT. This gives the protein CASSYVRDRGLADTQYF.

The chain couples TRBV9 to TRBJ2-5; perhaps D is TRBD1 or TRBD2 (5 bases each). V gave up 4 bases and J gave up 4 bases, with 17 bases separating them. Germline CDR1 reads SGDLS; CDR2 reads YYNGEE. The CDR3 has 15 amino acids. The CDR3 sequence: CASSIGTGTLETQYF. The CDR3 region has the DNA TGTGCCAGCAGCATCGGTACCGGGACGCTAGAGACCCAGTACTTC.

Only a few counts were recorded for this clonotype. The chain combines TRBV6-2 or TRBV6-3 with TRBJ2-7, with D possibly called TRBD1 or TRBD2 (6 bases each). This CDR3 contains 17 residues. Germline lookup yields CDR1 MNHEY and CDR2 SVGEGT. V lost 7 bases, J lost 0 bases, and 22 bases lay in between. CDR3 region: CASTTKVSGEDSYEQYF. The DNA for the CDR3 is TGTGCCAGCACCACTAAGGTGTCAGGGGAGGACTCCTACGAGCAGTACTTC.

This clonotype was seen a few times. This chain joins TRBV20-1 and TRBJ1-4; D not resolved. Trimming cost V 5 bases and J 0 bases, with 10 bases left between them. The germline V gene encodes CDR1 DFQATT and CDR2 SNEGSKA (reference sequence). There are 14 residues in the CDR3. In DNA, the CDR3 is TGCAGTGCTCTTTGGGTCACAACTAATGAAAAACTGTTTTTT. This codes for CSALWVTTNEKLFF.

This clonotype was detected only a few times. The chain combines TRBV20-1 with TRBJ2-7, with D perhaps TRBD1 (6 bases). Germline assignment: CDR1 DFQATT and CDR2 SNEGSKA (reference sequence). Trimming stripped 2 bases from V and 1 base from J, with 15 bases between. The CDR3 has 15 amino acids. This CDR3 reads CSARTPQGLSYEQYF. The CDR3 DNA follows: TGCAGTGCTAGAACCCCACAGGGATTGTCCTACGAGCAGTACTTC.

This clonotype was detected many times. This chain joins TRBV6-5 and TRBJ2-7, with 7 positions matching TRBD2. In germline, CDR1 is MNHEY, CDR2 SVGAGI. CDR3 length: 13 residues. The J segment lost 4 bases and the V segment lost 2 bases, leaving 2 bases of the junction unmatched. The CDR3 DNA reads TGTGCCAGCAGTTACAGGGAGGGGTACGAGCAGTACTTC. It encodes CASSYREGYEQYF.

This clonotype was detected a few times. The chain combines TRBV12-3 or TRBV12-4 with TRBJ1-3; TRBD1 might be the D (5 bases). The ends were cut back, 6 bases at V and 2 bases at J, with 14 bases in the middle. This CDR3 has 15 residues. The CDR3 nucleotides are TGTGCCAGCAGCGGGGGAGTTACCCCTGGAAACACCATATATTTT. It yields the protein CASSGGVTPGNTIYF.

This clonotype was counted only a few times. The chain recombines TRBV7-9 with TRBJ2-5; TRBD1 might be the D (6 bases). The CDR3 runs to 14 residues. V was cut by 5 bases and J by 0 bases, with 10 bases left in between. CDR1 is SEHNR, CDR2 FQNEAQ, per germline (reference sequence). The CDR3 DNA is TGTGCCAGCAGCCCACAGGGACACCAAGAGACCCAGTACTTC. Translation: CASSPQGHQETQYF.

This clonotype was picked up many times. The chain uses TRBV6-1 and TRBJ2-3; 11 bases map to TRBD2. Unmatched junction bases numbered 14, after V lost 8 bases and J lost 7 bases. Germline V CDR1 and CDR2: MNHNS, SASEGT. The CDR3 is made up of 16 amino acids. CDR3 amino acids: CASGKTSGRRGNTQYF. DNA of the CDR3: TGTGCCAGCGGGAAAACTAGCGGGAGACGGGGGAATACGCAGTATTTT.

The V and J genes are TRBV5-5 and TRBJ1-1; D remains ambiguous. CDR1 is SGHKS, CDR2 YYEKEE, per germline (reference sequence). The CDR3 extends over 17 amino acids. V dropped 4 bases and J dropped 6 bases, with 25 bases sitting between them. The CDR3 bases are TGTGCCAGCAGCCCTCCCGCTTCCAATAGAATCAGTCCTGAAGCTTTCTTT. Its protein is CASSPPASNRISPEAFF.

The V call is TRBV27, the J call TRBJ2-2; D remains ambiguous. V was cut by 3 bases and J by 4 bases, with 12 bases left in between. In germline, CDR1 is MNHEY, CDR2 SMNVEV (reference sequence). The CDR3 totals 15 residues. The CDR3 reads CASSFSGTVTGELFF. In DNA, the CDR3 is TGTGCCAGCAGTTTTAGTGGAACGGTCACCGGGGAGCTGTTTTTT.

The chain has TRBV6-1 and TRBJ1-1; D gene uncertain. Trimming cost V 4 bases and J 0 bases, with 9 bases left between them. The CDR3 has 14 amino acids. Per germline, CDR1 MNHNS and CDR2 SASEGT. CDR3 DNA: TGTGCCAGCAGTGGGGGAAAAATGAACACTGAAGCTTTCTTT. Its protein product is CASSGGKMNTEAFF.

The table lists this clonotype with a few counts. The chain combines TRBV10-3 with TRBJ1-6; D gene ambiguous. Trimming shortened V by 2 bases and J by 6 bases, and 8 bases separated the two germline ends. The CDR3 contains 14 residues. Per germline, CDR1 ENHRY and CDR2 SYGVKD. The CDR3: CAISENSRNSPLHF. The CDR3 DNA reads as TGTGCCATCAGTGAGAACAGCCGTAATTCACCCCTCCACTTT.

The genes are TRBV7-8 and TRBJ2-3; 7 bases fit TRBD2. The CDR3 loop spans 15 amino acids. Germline CDR1 reads SGHVS; CDR2 reads FQNEAQ. V shed 1 base, J shed 6 bases, and the junction held 7 bases outside the gene matches. The CDR3 loop is CASSLVGGGGDTQYF. The CDR3, as DNA: TGTGCCAGCAGCTTAGTTGGCGGGGGAGGTGATACGCAGTATTTT.

This clonotype occurred a few times. The V gene is TRBV6-2 or TRBV6-3, the J gene TRBJ2-7, with TRBD2 identical over 7 bases. Germline CDR1 and CDR2: MNHEY and SVGEGT. The CDR3 spans 16 residues. The trim removed 2 bases at V and 1 base at J, leaving 8 bases unmatched. DNA for the CDR3: TGTGCCAGCAGTTACATCGCTAGCGGACTATCCTACGAGCAGTACTTC. Protein product: CASSYIASGLSYEQYF.

This chain joins TRBV6-2 or TRBV6-3 and TRBJ1-2; TRBD1 might be the D (6 bases). CDR3 length: 14 amino acids. Germline V CDR1 and CDR2: MNHEY, SVGEGT. V shed 2 bases and J shed 0 bases, with 7 bases lying between them. CDR3 DNA: TGTGCCAGCAGTTACACAGGGACTAACTATGGCTACACCTTC. Protein product: CASSYTGTNYGYTF.

In its sample, this clonotype was seen a few times. The CDR3 DNA follows: TGTGCCACCAGTGATCCTGGAGCTAGCGGGAGAAATGAGCAGTTCTTC. Its translation is CATSDPGASGRNEQFF. The V gene is TRBV24-1, the J gene TRBJ2-1, with 10 bases aligning to TRBD2. V lost 3 bases to trimming and J lost 7 bases; unmatched junction nucleotides: 8. CDR3 size: 16 residues. CDR1 is KGHDR, CDR2 SFDVKD, per germline.

This clonotype was counted ten times or more. DNA of the CDR3: TGTGCCAGCAGCTTGGGGCAGGTTTACGAGCAGTACTTC. It yields the protein CASSLGQVYEQYF. The chain recombines TRBV7-9 with TRBJ2-7; D is possibly TRBD1 (5 bases). The CDR3 covers 13 residues. Germline CDR1 and CDR2: SEHNR and FQNEAQ (reference sequence). With 3 bases removed from V and 4 bases from J, the gap between germline ends came to 10 bases.

This clonotype was detected only a few times. The chain is built from TRBV29-1 and TRBJ2-1, with TRBD2 identical over 10 bases. Germline assignment: CDR1 SQVTM and CDR2 ANQGSEA. Trimming took 6 bases from V and 7 from J; bases not matched to a gene: 12. The CDR3 is 15 amino acids. CDR3 protein: CSVGPKAGGLNEQFF. The DNA for the CDR3 is TGCAGCGTGGGCCCCAAAGCGGGGGGGCTTAATGAGCAGTTCTTC.

This rearrangement joins TRBV7-6 to TRBJ1-6; D is possibly TRBD1 (5 bases). The CDR3 is 15 residues long. The V end was cut by 5 bases, the J end by 6 bases, with 14 bases between. Germline lookup yields CDR1 SGHVS and CDR2 FNYEAQ. The CDR3 bases are TGTGCCAGCAGCCGAGCGGGACGCCTTAATTCACCCCTCCACTTT. It yields the protein CASSRAGRLNSPLHF. The entire variable domain, with the rest obtained from reference TRBV7-6 and TRBJ1-6, is as follows: GAGVSQSPRYKVTKRGQDVALRCDPISGHVSLYWYRQALGQGPEFLTYFNYEAQQDKSGLPNDRFSAERPEGSISTLTIQRTEQRDSAMYRCASSRAGRLNSPLHFGNGTRLTVT.

This clonotype was observed a few times. This rearrangement joins TRBV10-1 to TRBJ2-1; 8 nucleotides match TRBD1. V gave up 4 bases and J gave up 4 bases; unmatched junction bases: 9. The length of the CDR3 is 16 residues. Per the germline V gene, CDR1 is WNHNN and CDR2 is SYGVQD (reference sequence). The CDR3 DNA is TGCGCCAGCAGTGGGTTCCAGGGGGCCAGATACAATGAGCAGTTCTTC. Protein product: CASSGFQGARYNEQFF.

Ten or more counts support this clonotype. The V and J genes are TRBV12-3 or TRBV12-4 and TRBJ1-5; 7 positions match TRBD1. The trim removed 7 bases at V and 6 bases at J, leaving 12 bases unmatched. This CDR3 has 15 amino acids. The DNA for the CDR3 is TGTGCCAGCACTCTCAGACAGGGTTTAAGTCAGCCCCAGCATTTT. It yields the protein CASTLRQGLSQPQHF.

This clonotype was picked up a small number of times. The rearrangement links TRBV29-1 to TRBJ1-4; 7 bases are shared with TRBD1. Germline V gene data show CDR1 as SQVTM and CDR2 as ANQGSEA. V trimming: 5 bases; J trimming: 2 bases; junction bases outside the gene matches: 5. The CDR3 loop spans 14 amino acids. DNA of the CDR3: TGCAGCGTTTCTAGGGGGCGGACTAATGAAAAACTGTTTTTT. Amino acids: CSVSRGRTNEKLFF.